The next 19 T cell receptor beta chains were all read from a single sample in a study of shared clonotypes between healthy human individuals. The repertoire was sequenced with immunoSEQ multiplex PCR; TCRdb's copy has only in-frame clones and lacks some. The table includes approximately 2.5 million clones, more than 80% detected once. The sequenced material came from naive CD4+ T cells sorted from blood. The subset here: CD45RA+ positively selected. The receptors were sampled from a man aged 18 to 35 in good health.

The genes are TRBV30 and TRBJ2-3, with D perhaps matching TRBD2 (5 bases). The ends were cut back, 7 bases at V and 4 bases at J, with 9 bases in the middle. Germline V gene lookup returns CDR1 GTSNPN and CDR2 SVGIG (reference sequence). This CDR3 has 11 residues. CDR3 amino acids: CALRASDTQYF. The DNA for the CDR3 is TGTGCCTTGCGGGCCTCAGATACGCAGTATTTT. The full variable domain, rest sourced from reference TRBV30 and TRBJ2-3, is SQTIHQWPATLVQPVGSPLSLECTVEGTSNPNLYWYRQAAGRGLQLLFYSVGIGQISSEVPQNLSASRPQDRQFILSSKKLLLSDSGFYLCALRASDTQYFGPGTRLTVL.

The genes are TRBV6-5 and TRBJ2-3, with 13 bases lining up with TRBD2. The CDR3 consists of 16 residues. J lost 2 bases, V lost 2 bases, and 1 base had no gene match. Germline assignment: CDR1 MNHEY and CDR2 SVGAGI. Here the CDR3 reads CASSYGTSGITDTQYF. CDR3 in DNA: TGTGCCAGCAGTTACGGGACTAGCGGGATCACAGATACGCAGTATTTT.

J is TRBJ2-4 and V is TRBV6-5; perhaps TRBD1 as D (6 bases). Between the trimmed V and J ends, which lost 2 bases and 0 bases, there was a span of 11 bases. CDR3 length: 16 amino acids. Germline CDR1 reads MNHEY; CDR2 reads SVGAGI. The CDR3 DNA is TGTGCCAGCAGTTACGTCGACAGGCAAGCCAAAAACATTCAGTACTTC. This translates into CASSYVDRQAKNIQYF.

This chain uses TRBV7-2 with TRBJ2-1; 8 positions agree with TRBD2. V was clipped by 2 bases and J by 9 bases; unmatched bases: 3. The germline V gene encodes CDR1 SGHTA and CDR2 FQGNSA. The CDR3 contains 13 residues. CDR3 DNA: TGTGCCAGCAGCTTAACACTAGCGGTTGAGCAGTTCTTC. Protein product: CASSLTLAVEQFF.

This rearrangement joins TRBV6-4 to TRBJ2-3; TRBD1 might be the D (6 bases). The germline V and J ends were trimmed by 1 base and 4 bases, with 9 bases remaining between them. Germline assignment: CDR1 MRHNA and CDR2 SNTAGT. CDR3 length: 14 residues. The CDR3 spells CASSDWAGADTQYF. The CDR3 nucleotides are TGTGCCAGCAGTGACTGGGCAGGGGCAGATACGCAGTATTTT.

The chain employs TRBV6-1 and TRBJ1-2; D not certain. CDR3 size: 15 residues. Germline loops: CDR1 MNHNS, CDR2 SASEGT. V was trimmed by 0 bases and J by 0 bases, leaving 8 bases between them. The CDR3 nucleotides are TGTGCCAGCAGTGAAGCAGGAGGAGCTAACTATGGCTACACCTTC. Translating gives CASSEAGGANYGYTF.

The chain combines TRBV9 with TRBJ1-1; tentative D call: TRBD1 (5 bases). V lost 0 bases and J 5 bases, leaving 17 bases between the germline ends. Germline CDR1 SGDLS, CDR2 YYNGEE. The CDR3 consists of 16 residues. CDR3 bases: TGTGCCAGCAGCGTAGGGGAGTTTTGGGGCGCGACTGAAGCTTTCTTT. Protein: CASSVGEFWGATEAFF.

The J gene is TRBJ2-7, the V gene TRBV28, with 11 bases aligning to TRBD1. Germline lookup yields CDR1 MDHEN and CDR2 SYDVKM. This CDR3 region has 14 residues. J gave up 6 bases and V 7 bases, and 8 bases lay outside the gene matches. CDR3 nucleotides: TGTGCCAGCACACCGGGACAGGGGGGTAGCGAGCAGTACTTC. Translated, it gives CASTPGQGGSEQYF. Looking up the rest from reference TRBV28 and TRBJ2-7 gives the full variable domain: DVKVTQSSRYLVKRTGEKVFLECVQDMDHENMFWYRQDPGLGLRLIYFSYDVKMKEKGDIPEGYSVSREKKERFSLILESASTNQTSMYLCASTPGQGGSEQYFGPGTRLTVT.

As concerns this clone: Different DNA sequences within this sample yield the same CDR3. The chain carries TRBV6-6 and TRBJ1-2; 7 nucleotides line up with TRBD1. The V segment lost 0 bases and the J segment 5 bases; nucleotides outside the gene matches: 6. Per the germline V gene, CDR1 is MNHNY and CDR2 is SVGAGI (reference sequence). The CDR3 is 15 residues long. As DNA, the CDR3 is TGTGCCAGCAGTTACTCACCAGGGGGAGGGTATGGCTACACCTTC. Translation gives CASSYSPGGGYGYTF.

This clone was recorded once. J is TRBJ1-1 and V is TRBV2, with D unresolved. The germline CDR1 and CDR2 sequences are SNHLY and FYNNEI. This CDR3 region has 12 residues. V shed 6 bases and J shed 5 bases, with 10 bases lying between them. CDR3 sequence reads: CASRIPRTEAFF. CDR3 DNA: TGTGCCAGCAGAATTCCAAGGACTGAAGCTTTCTTT.

Here the CDR3 DNA reads TGCAGCGTACAGGGGAAGTACACTGAAGCTTTCTTT. Translated, it gives CSVQGKYTEAFF. The V and J genes are TRBV29-1 and TRBJ1-1; 7 nucleotides line up with TRBD1. The CDR3 consists of 12 residues. CDR1 and CDR2 (germline): SQVTM, ANQGSEA. Losses at the gene ends were 6 bases for V and 3 bases for J; bases not matched to a gene: 4.

V gene TRBV6-1 combines with J gene TRBJ1-2; D unresolved. The germline gives CDR1 MNHNS, CDR2 SASEGT. V lost 1 base and J 0 bases, leaving 6 bases between the germline ends. The CDR3 loop spans 14 amino acids. The CDR3 region has the DNA TGTGCCAGCAGTGAAGACGGGTCTAACTATGGCTACACCTTC. This encodes CASSEDGSNYGYTF.

The chain employs TRBV5-1 and TRBJ2-1, with 7 bases identical to TRBD1. This CDR3 comprises 15 residues. CDR1 is SGHRS and CDR2 is YFSETQ in the germline V gene. After removal of 3 bases from V and 7 bases from J, the junction contained 10 bases not matched to a gene. The CDR3 DNA is TGCGCCAGCAGCTCACCGGGACAGTCGGTAAATGAGCAGTTCTTC. It translates to CASSSPGQSVNEQFF.

The V and J genes are TRBV5-1 and TRBJ1-6, with a weak D call TRBD1 (6 bases). The CDR3 covers 16 residues. CDR1 SGHRS and CDR2 YFSETQ come from the germline V gene. Between the trimmed V and J ends, which lost 1 base and 7 bases, there was a span of 15 bases. CDR3 loop: CASSLNQRGGNSPLHF. The DNA for the CDR3 is TGCGCCAGCAGCTTGAATCAGAGGGGGGGGAATTCACCCCTCCACTTT.

V and J are TRBV5-6 and TRBJ1-5; 7 bases fit TRBD1. Germline V gene sequence: CDR1 SGHDT, CDR2 YYEEEE. V lost 1 base, J lost 5 bases, and 6 bases stayed unmatched. The CDR3 extends over 15 amino acids. The CDR3 region is CASSLTGTADQPQHF. The CDR3 nucleotides are TGTGCCAGCAGCTTGACCGGGACAGCTGATCAGCCCCAGCATTTT. The entire variable domain, with the rest obtained from reference TRBV5-6 and TRBJ1-5, is as follows: DAGVTQSPTHLIKTRGQQVTLRCSPKSGHDTVSWYQQALGQGPQFIFQYYEEEERQRGNFPDRFSGHQFPNYSSELNVNALLLGDSALYLCASSLTGTADQPQHFGDGTRLSIL.

The rearrangement uses TRBV18 and TRBJ2-5, with 12 nucleotides matching TRBD2. V lost 0 bases to trimming and J lost 5 bases; unmatched junction nucleotides: 4. The CDR3 consists of 16 residues. Per germline, CDR1 KGHSH and CDR2 LQKENI. CDR3 nucleotides: TGTGCCAGCTCACCACCGACTAGCGGGGGATCGGAGACCCAGTACTTC. It is translated as CASSPPTSGGSETQYF.

A few counts support this clone. The chain is built from TRBV18 and TRBJ1-5, with D hard to call. The CDR3 spans 14 residues. Trimming removed 2 bases from V and 5 bases from J, with 10 bases in between. CDR1 KGHSH and CDR2 LQKENI come from the germline V gene. The CDR3 nucleotides are TGTGCCAGCTCACCAACGGGTAAAGATCAGCCCCAGCATTTT. This translates into CASSPTGKDQPQHF. Together with reference TRBV18 and TRBJ1-5, the CDR3 gives the full variable domain: NAGVMQNPRHLVRRRGQEARLRCSPMKGHSHVYWYRQLPEEGLKFMVYLQKENIIDESGMPKERFSAEFPKEGPSILRIQQVVRGDSAAYFCASSPTGKDQPQHFGDGTRLSIL.

The V gene is TRBV7-3, the J gene TRBJ2-3, with D unclear. This CDR3 contains 16 residues. The V end lost 2 bases, the J end lost 0 bases, and 12 bases lay between the germline ends. In germline, CDR1 is SGHTA, CDR2 FQGTGA. CDR3 nucleotide sequence: TGTGCCAGCAGCTTAGTAGGGCAGGCCAGCACAGATACGCAGTATTTT. Protein sequence: CASSLVGQASTDTQYF.

This chain connects TRBV6-1 to TRBJ2-2; 8 nucleotides match TRBD1. The V and J ends lost 6 bases and 4 bases, in that order; junction bases with no gene match: 7. The CDR3 runs to 15 residues. Germline assignment: CDR1 MNHNS and CDR2 SASEGT. The CDR3 loop reads CASSQEGQVTGELFF. Here the CDR3 DNA reads TGTGCCAGCAGCCAAGAGGGACAGGTCACCGGGGAGCTGTTTTTT.